Following are 20 T cell receptor beta chains from one sample sequenced in a study of beta chain features in type 1 diabetes. cDNA synthesis used the whole RNA isolate, giving expressed TCRB sequences. The assay was immunoSEQ multiplex PCR, and TCRdb's table has in-frame clones only and misses some. Here the sample spans around 430,000 clones, approximately 28% being singletons. The specimen sequenced was naive CD4+ T cells from blood. The origin of the receptors is a young man in good health.

The chain couples TRBV29-1 to TRBJ2-3; the D is unclear. Germline CDR1 reads SQVTM; CDR2 reads ANQGSEA. Trimming stripped 4 bases from V and 0 bases from J, with 11 bases between. CDR3 length: 14 residues. DNA of the CDR3: TGCAGCGTTGCAGTGCCGTCTAGCACAGATACGCAGTATTTT. Translation gives CSVAVPSSTDTQYF.

This clone was seen only once. This chain uses TRBV6-1 with TRBJ2-3; 7 bases map to TRBD1. V lost 7 bases, J lost 0 bases, and 4 bases stayed unmatched. Per the germline V gene, CDR1 is MNHNS and CDR2 is SASEGT. This CDR3 spans 14 amino acids. The CDR3 protein is CASIGGGSTDTQYF. The CDR3 DNA reads TGTGCCAGCATAGGGGGCGGGAGCACAGATACGCAGTATTTT.

This clone was found a few times. J is TRBJ2-1 and V is TRBV5-1; tentative D call: TRBD1 (5 bases). Germline lookup yields CDR1 SGHRS and CDR2 YFSETQ. Trimming removed 4 bases from V and 11 bases from J, with 16 bases in between. This CDR3 has 13 amino acids. The CDR3 spells CASSAPGSPKQFF. The CDR3 DNA is TGCGCCAGCAGCGCTCCAGGGTCGCCGAAGCAGTTCTTC.

The chain is built from TRBV29-1 and TRBJ2-1; unclear D gene. CDR1 is SQVTM, CDR2 ANQGSEA, per germline. The V gene lost 4 bases and the J gene lost 3 bases, with 16 bases spanning the gap. This CDR3 is 15 amino acids long. CDR3 sequence reads: CSVAELPTNYNEQFF. CDR3 nucleotide sequence: TGCAGCGTTGCAGAACTCCCAACGAACTACAATGAGCAGTTCTTC.

This chain connects TRBV7-2 to TRBJ2-6; D call uncertain. Trimming shortened V by 0 bases and J by 1 base, and 7 bases separated the two germline ends. The CDR3 sequence is 16 residues long. Germline CDR1 and CDR2: SGHTA and FQGNSA. The CDR3: CASSLAIGSGANVLTF. The CDR3 DNA sequence: TGTGCCAGCAGCTTAGCTATCGGTTCTGGGGCCAACGTCCTGACTTTC.

The chain carries TRBV30 and TRBJ1-5; D not certain. The CDR3 totals 15 residues. V was shortened by 1 base and J by 0 bases, with 10 bases between the two germline ends. Per the germline V gene, CDR1 is GTSNPN and CDR2 is SVGIG (reference sequence). The CDR3 DNA reads as TGTGCCTGGAGTGGCGGCACCTATAGCAATCAGCCCCAGCATTTT. Protein sequence: CAWSGGTYSNQPQHF.

This clone was picked up a small number of times. The chain joins TRBV7-6 to TRBJ2-1, with D unclear. This CDR3 has 14 residues. V was trimmed by 8 bases and J by 5 bases, leaving 16 bases between them. Per the germline V gene, CDR1 is SGHVS and CDR2 is FNYEAQ. In DNA, the CDR3 is TGTGCCAGCGGAATAGGGCGCATGGACAATGAGCAGTTCTTC. Its translation: CASGIGRMDNEQFF. The whole variable domain, remainder taken from reference TRBV7-6 and TRBJ2-1, is GAGVSQSPRYKVTKRGQDVALRCDPISGHVSLYWYRQALGQGPEFLTYFNYEAQQDKSGLPNDRFSAERPEGSISTLTIQRTEQRDSAMYRCASGIGRMDNEQFFGPGTRLTVL.

V usage is TRBV5-1 and J usage is TRBJ1-2; TRBD1 matches at 8 bases. CDR1 is SGHRS, CDR2 YFSETQ, per germline. Trimming cost V 4 bases and J 7 bases; bases outside gene matches: 6. This CDR3 has 13 amino acids. The CDR3 DNA reads as TGCGCCAGCAGCCCGGACAGGGCGTTTGGCTACACCTTC. Amino acids: CASSPDRAFGYTF.

The genes are TRBV30 and TRBJ2-1; TRBD2 aligns across 16 bases. The J segment lost 10 bases and the V segment lost 2 bases, leaving 2 bases of the junction unmatched. The CDR3 spans 14 residues. Per germline, CDR1 GTSNPN and CDR2 SVGIG (reference sequence). CDR3 loop: CAWSPGLAGGEQFF. As DNA, the CDR3 is TGTGCCTGGAGTCCGGGACTAGCGGGAGGGGAGCAGTTCTTC.

The gene calls are TRBV29-1 and TRBJ2-3; D uncertain. CDR1 is SQVTM and CDR2 is ANQGSEA in the germline V gene. CDR3 size: 12 residues. The V gene lost 4 bases and the J gene lost 0 bases, with 5 bases spanning the gap. CDR3 bases: TGCAGCGTTGTTGGAAGCACAGATACGCAGTATTTT. Its protein product is CSVVGSTDTQYF.

V gene TRBV11-2 combines with J gene TRBJ2-2; 7 bases line up with TRBD1. V dropped 4 bases and J dropped 0; count of bases not matched to a gene: 5. The CDR3 extends over 16 amino acids. Germline CDR1 and CDR2: SGHAT and FQNNGV. The CDR3 DNA reads TGTGCCAGCAGCTCGACAGGGTTTGCGAACACCGGGGAGCTGTTTTTT. This sequence encodes CASSSTGFANTGELFF.

The chain has TRBV4-3 and TRBJ2-7; perhaps TRBD2 as D (5 bases). The CDR3 is made up of 15 amino acids. The germline V gene encodes CDR1 LGHNA and CDR2 YSLEER. V was pared by 0 bases and J by 4 bases, with 13 bases between. CDR3 in amino acids: CASSQDLERAYEQYF. In nucleotides, the CDR3 is TGCGCCAGCAGCCAAGATCTCGAGAGGGCGTACGAGCAGTACTTC.

This clone was seen only a few times. The chain couples TRBV7-9 to TRBJ1-1; D is unclear. This CDR3 is built from 11 residues. Germline V gives CDR1 SEHNR, CDR2 FQNEAQ (reference sequence). V lost 7 bases and J 0 bases, leaving 3 bases between the germline ends. The CDR3 here is CASTLNTEAFF. In DNA form, the CDR3 reads TGTGCCAGCACCTTGAACACTGAAGCTTTCTTT.

V and J are TRBV19 and TRBJ2-1, with 7 bases lining up with TRBD2. The J segment lost 0 bases and the V segment lost 3 bases, leaving 5 bases of the junction unmatched. CDR3 size: 16 residues. Germline loops: CDR1 LNHDA, CDR2 SQIVND (reference sequence). CDR3: CASSIYGRSSYNEQFF. In nucleotides, the CDR3 is TGTGCCAGTAGTATTTACGGGAGGAGCTCCTACAATGAGCAGTTCTTC. Together with reference TRBV19 and TRBJ2-1, the CDR3 gives the full variable domain: DGGITQSPKYLFRKEGQNVTLSCEQNLNHDAMYWYRQDPGQGLRLIYYSQIVNDFQKGDIAEGYSVSREKKESFPLTVTSAQKNPTAFYLCASSIYGRSSYNEQFFGPGTRLTVL.

The J gene is TRBJ1-1, the V gene TRBV29-1; maybe TRBD1 (5 bases). The V gene's germline CDR1 is SQVTM and CDR2 ANQGSEA. The V end was cut by 7 bases, the J end by 0 bases, with 12 bases between. The CDR3 runs 13 residues. The CDR3 sequence is CSASTAMNTEAFF. The CDR3 DNA reads as TGCAGCGCATCGACAGCCATGAACACTGAAGCTTTCTTT. The full variable domain, completed using reference TRBV29-1 and TRBJ1-1, is SAVISQKPSRDICQRGTSLTIQCQVDSQVTMMFWYRQQPGQSLTLIATANQGSEATYESGFVIDKFPISRPNLTFSTLTVSNMSPEDSSIYLCSASTAMNTEAFFGQGTRLTVV.

This sequence joins TRBV10-3 and TRBJ2-1; 11 nucleotides line up with TRBD1. V lost 7 bases and J lost 7; bases outside the gene matches: 3. Germline V gene data show CDR1 as ENHRY and CDR2 as SYGVKD. The CDR3 runs to 13 residues. The CDR3, as DNA: TGTGCCATCATGGGACAGGGGGGAAATGAGCAGTTCTTC. This gives the protein CAIMGQGGNEQFF.

With respect to this clone: The junction departs from germline at one end; a sequencing error may be responsible. The chain has TRBV30 and TRBJ2-7; 13 bases match TRBD2. This CDR3 region has 14 residues. Germline lookup yields CDR1 GTSNPN and CDR2 SVGIG (reference sequence). The CDR3 spells CAWRLAGGTYAQYF. The CDR3 DNA follows: TGTGCCTGGAGACTAGCGGGAGGGACTTACGCGCAGTACTTC.

The V gene is TRBV23-1, the J gene TRBJ2-3; D unresolved. TRBV23-1 is filed as an ORF, its function uncertain. The length of the CDR3 is 16 residues. V was trimmed by 6 bases and J by 0 bases, leaving 16 bases between them. This CDR3 is CASRPNSASSTDTQYF. Written as DNA, the CDR3 is TGCGCCAGCAGACCTAACAGCGCCTCTAGCACAGATACGCAGTATTTT.

The J gene is TRBJ2-1, the V gene TRBV4-3, with D unclear. Germline CDR1 reads LGHNA; CDR2 reads YSLEER. V was trimmed by 1 base and J by 9 bases, leaving 16 bases between them. The CDR3 loop spans 15 amino acids. Here the CDR3 reads CASSQVLPAGPEQFF. The CDR3 DNA follows: TGCGCCAGCAGCCAAGTACTCCCAGCTGGACCTGAGCAGTTCTTC.

This clone was picked up one time. The chain is built from TRBV27 and TRBJ2-7; D gene ambiguous. This CDR3 spans 14 amino acids. Trimming took 3 bases from V and 0 from J, leaving 9 bases between them. CDR1 MNHEY and CDR2 SMNVEV come from the germline V gene (reference sequence). The CDR3 here is CASSFLQSSYEQYF. CDR3 DNA sequence: TGTGCCAGCAGTTTCCTTCAGTCCTCCTACGAGCAGTACTTC.